This record covers a single T cell receptor (beta chain). As yet, its antigen is unknown. The source of the sample is a study of shared clonotypes between healthy human individuals. About the study: The study used three CD4 naive, three CD4 memory, two CD8 naive and one CD8 memory plate per donor. Overall study results and limits: The donor pool, a small one, limited the genetic and exposure-history diversity represented. Specimens sampled were limited to blood, with tissue repertoires likely differing.

In germline, CDR1 is SGHAT, CDR2 FQDESV (reference sequence). The CDR3 has 14 residues. Trimming left V 4 bases short and J 3 bases short, with 9 bases between. Assay: immunoSEQ multiplex PCR; the TCRdb copy retains only in-frame clones and omits some. The data hold more than 2 million clones, with 85% to 95% observed a single time. V and J are TRBV11-1 and TRBJ2-2; no clear D. The sample was naive CD4+ T cells sorted from blood. This sample's subset: CD45RA+ positively selected. The origin of this receptor is a man between 18 and 29 years old in good health. This CDR3 reads CASSSKVDTGELFF. The CDR3 DNA reads TGTGCCAGCAGCTCAAAAGTGGACACCGGGGAGCTGTTTTTT.